The next 20 T cell receptor beta chains were all read from a single sample in a study of blood T cell repertoires in COVID-19 (TCRdb year 2020). Libraries were made using the immunoSEQ multiplex PCR assay. Entries here come from immuneACCESS through TCRdb and include only in-frame sequences with V and J called. Some clones fail to appear in such tables; in the studies checked, an unresolved V gene covers under half of the shortfall, and the cause of the remainder is unknown. The sample table contains about 250,000 clones; only one count was recorded for 70% to 90% of them. Around 3.3% of the sample lies in the top ten. Sequencing was performed on peripheral blood. These receptors were taken from a man aged 18 to 35 with active or convalescent COVID-19.

The CDR3 DNA reads TGTGCCAGCAGCCAGGGGGGACGGGACGGCGGGGAGCTGTTTTTT. Protein sequence: CASSQGGRDGGELFF. This sequence joins TRBV3-1 (or the pseudogene TRBV3-2) and TRBJ2-2, with a weak D call TRBD2 (6 bases). The CDR3 has 15 residues. Germline CDR1 and CDR2: LGHDT and YNNKEL (reference sequence). V gave up 3 bases and J gave up 7 bases, with 15 bases separating them.

This sequence joins TRBV11-2 and TRBJ1-4, with 9 nucleotides matching TRBD1. The V gene's germline CDR1 is SGHAT and CDR2 FQNNGV. The CDR3 runs to 14 residues. V was clipped by 5 bases and J by 10 bases; unmatched bases: 8. The DNA of the CDR3 is TGTGCCAGCAGCCAGGGACAGGGTAACGCAAAACTGTTTTTT. Its translation is CASSQGQGNAKLFF.

DNA of the CDR3: TGTGCCAGCAGCTGGGGGACAGAAAACTATGGCTACACCTTC. Protein product: CASSWGTENYGYTF. V is TRBV5-6 and J is TRBJ1-2; 7 positions match TRBD1. This CDR3 spans 14 amino acids. Germline CDR1 and CDR2: SGHDT and YYEEEE. Trimming cost V 3 bases and J 2 bases; bases outside gene matches: 4.

CDR3 in amino acids: CASSFIRADEAFF. The CDR3 region has the DNA TGTGCCAGCAGCTTTATCAGGGCTGATGAAGCTTTCTTT. The genes are TRBV7-2 and TRBJ1-1; maybe TRBD1 (5 bases). The V gene's germline CDR1 is SGHTA and CDR2 FQGNSA. Trimming stripped 3 bases from V and 7 bases from J, with 12 bases between. The CDR3 sequence is 13 residues long.

The DNA of the CDR3 is TGTGCTAGTGGTTTGACCACGTTGACAGGTTGGAACACTGAAGCTTTCTTT. It encodes CASGLTTLTGWNTEAFF. This rearrangement joins TRBV12-5 to TRBJ1-1, with D perhaps TRBD1 (6 bases). Trimming shortened V by 2 bases and J by 1 base, and 17 bases separated the two germline ends. CDR1 LGHNT and CDR2 FRNRAP come from the germline V gene. CDR3 size: 17 residues.

DNA for the CDR3: TGTGCCACATCCCGGCAGGGGGCGTTGGGTAGCTACACCTTC. The encoded protein is CATSRQGALGSYTF. The genes are TRBV28 and TRBJ1-2; TRBD1 aligns across 8 bases. This CDR3 has 14 residues. In germline, CDR1 is MDHEN, CDR2 SYDVKM. J gave up 9 bases and V 10 bases, and 16 bases lay outside the gene matches.

CDR3 region: CASSDRGRTYNSPLHF. CDR3 in DNA: TGTGCCAGCAGCGACAGGGGGCGCACCTATAATTCACCCCTCCACTTT. The V call is TRBV7-9, the J call TRBJ1-6; 10 bases match TRBD1. Germline CDR1 SEHNR, CDR2 FQNEAQ (reference sequence). J gave up 2 bases and V 5 bases, and 3 bases lay outside the gene matches. CDR3 size: 16 residues.

The chain joins TRBV6-5 to TRBJ2-1, with TRBD1 identical over 7 bases. V trimming: 6 bases; J trimming: 4 bases; junction bases outside the gene matches: 6. CDR1 and CDR2 from the germline V gene are MNHEY and SVGAGI. The CDR3 sequence is 14 residues long. The CDR3 nucleotides are TGTGCCAGCAGCCCCGGGACAGTATACAATGAGCAGTTCTTC. Its translation is CASSPGTVYNEQFF.

The rearrangement uses TRBV5-1 and TRBJ2-5; 7 nucleotides align to TRBD2. V lost 2 bases to trimming and J lost 1 base; unmatched junction nucleotides: 5. In germline, CDR1 is SGHRS, CDR2 YFSETQ. The CDR3 is made up of 15 amino acids. CDR3 nucleotides: TGCGCCAGCAGCTTAATAGGGACTACCCAAGAGACCCAGTACTTC. Amino acids: CASSLIGTTQETQYF.

As concerns this clone: At one end, the junction sequence differs from germline, possibly due to a read error. V usage is TRBV5-1 and J usage is TRBJ2-3, with 10 positions matching TRBD2. Germline loops: CDR1 SGHRS, CDR2 YFSETQ. The CDR3 has 15 residues. CDR3 nucleotides: TGCGCCAGCAGTTTGGCTAGCGGGAGAGTAGATACGCAGTATTTT. It specifies CASSLASGRVDTQYF.

The V call is TRBV12-5, the J call TRBJ1-1; no clear D gene. CDR1 is LGHNT, CDR2 FRNRAP, per germline. This CDR3 is 13 amino acids long. Trimming cost V 2 bases and J 2 bases, with 6 bases left between them. CDR3 bases: TGTGCTAGTGGTTTGTCCGGTAACACTGAAGCTTTCTTT. Amino acids: CASGLSGNTEAFF.

This sequence joins TRBV24-1 and TRBJ1-2; D not resolved. The CDR3 runs 15 residues. The germline gives CDR1 KGHDR, CDR2 SFDVKD. The V end was cut by 7 bases, the J end by 3 bases, with 17 bases between. The CDR3 DNA reads TGTGCCACCAGCTCTCGGTCCTCTTCTTACTATGGCTACACCTTC. Translation: CATSSRSSSYYGYTF.

In its sample, this clone was seen a few times. The chain carries TRBV7-3 and TRBJ1-6; tentative D call: TRBD1 (5 bases). V was shortened by 2 bases and J by 7 bases, with 12 bases between the two germline ends. The CDR3 is 15 residues long. CDR1 and CDR2 (germline): SGHTA, FQGTGA. This chain's CDR3 is CASSLGPGSNSPLHF. As DNA, the CDR3 is TGTGCCAGCAGCTTAGGGCCAGGGTCCAATTCACCCCTCCACTTT.

The chain is built from TRBV7-2 and TRBJ1-4, with 9 bases that match TRBD1. This CDR3 has 16 residues. Germline loops: CDR1 SGHTA, CDR2 FQGNSA. Trimming took 5 bases from V and 11 from J; bases not matched to a gene: 15. CDR3 sequence reads: CASSRDTQGAILKLFF. The CDR3 DNA reads TGTGCCAGCAGCCGGGACACACAGGGGGCGATTTTGAAACTGTTTTTT.

This clone showed up just a few times. This chain connects TRBV28 to TRBJ1-2; no clear D. Germline V gene sequence: CDR1 MDHEN, CDR2 SYDVKM. This CDR3 contains 12 residues. V was shortened by 3 bases and J by 8 bases, with 10 bases between the two germline ends. The CDR3 reads CASSLPGRGYTF. CDR3 DNA: TGTGCCAGCAGTTTGCCCGGGAGAGGCTACACCTTC.

The V and J genes are TRBV11-3 and TRBJ2-1, with TRBD2 matching over 12 bases. Losses at the gene ends were 3 bases for V and 11 bases for J; bases not matched to a gene: 5. Germline V gene data show CDR1 as SGHNT and CDR2 as YENEEA. CDR3 length equals 14 residues. Here the CDR3 reads CASSFASGGAKQFF. The CDR3 bases are TGTGCCAGCAGCTTCGCTAGCGGGGGGGCAAAGCAGTTCTTC.

This sequence joins TRBV5-4 and TRBJ1-2; 9 nucleotides match TRBD1. The germline CDR1 and CDR2 sequences are SGHNT and YYREEE (reference sequence). This CDR3 has 14 residues. V lost 3 bases, J lost 4 bases, and 4 bases stayed unmatched. The CDR3 sequence: CASSSSTGGYGYTF. The CDR3 DNA reads as TGTGCCAGCAGCTCCTCGACAGGGGGCTATGGCTACACCTTC.

V is TRBV10-1 and J is TRBJ2-1; 8 bases are a match to TRBD2. The germline CDR1 and CDR2 sequences are WNHNN and SYGVQD (reference sequence). J was trimmed by 3 bases and V by 10 bases; bases with no gene match: 23. The CDR3 has 19 residues. This CDR3 is CANIVTGLGEERGYNEQFF. For the CDR3, the DNA is TGCGCCAACATAGTGACGGGACTAGGTGAGGAACGGGGCTACAATGAGCAGTTCTTC.

The chain carries TRBV4-2 and TRBJ2-7; 10 bases are a match to TRBD1. This CDR3 spans 16 amino acids. Germline CDR1 LGHNA, CDR2 YNFKEQ. V shed 1 base, J shed 2 bases, and the junction held 5 bases outside the gene matches. CDR3 coding DNA: TGTGCCAGCAGCCAAGTCCAGGGACAGGGGCCCTACGAGCAGTACTTC. It is translated as CASSQVQGQGPYEQYF.

The chain is built from TRBV13 and TRBJ2-1, with a possible D match to TRBD2 (7 bases). The CDR3 length is 14 residues. V was shortened by 2 bases and J by 9 bases, with 14 bases between the two germline ends. CDR1 is PRHDT and CDR2 is FYEKMQ in the germline V gene (reference sequence). CDR3 sequence: CASSLWGGRGEQFF. Written as DNA, the CDR3 is TGTGCCAGCAGCTTATGGGGGGGCCGAGGTGAGCAGTTCTTC.